This T cell receptor (beta chain) was identified in a study of blood T cells in healthy people across ages. Study details: Capturing about one barcoded beta molecule per two T cells was achieved by template switching. The study's findings and limits: It was the long-lived donors that had more naive CD4+ cells and higher diversity than aged donors.

As for this clonotype: Its antigen is as yet unknown.

A second PCR, run for about 7 to 11 cycles, used a sample-barcoded 5' primer plus a J-beta primer mix. Each cDNA molecule received a tag from a template-switch adaptor that had 12 random nucleotides. TCRdb independently ran MiXCR on the 5' RACE reads; one entry per CDR3 protein. The table has 1.5 million to 2 million distinct CDR3 sequences, 49% seen once. Extracted total RNA amounted to at least 5.5 micrograms for each sample. Between the trimmed V and J ends, which lost 2 bases and 7 bases, there was a span of 17 bases. Germline-derived CDR1 and CDR2 are LGHDT and YNNKEL (reference sequence). The CDR3 loop spans 15 amino acids.

Sequenced material: blood. The TCR was taken from a woman between 40 and 50 years old in good health. The rearrangement joins TRBV3-1 to TRBJ2-5; tentative D call: TRBD2 (6 bases). CDR3 nucleotide sequence: TGTGCCAGCAGCCAACCCCGTCCTTCGCGGGGGACCCAGTACTTC. It codes for CASSQPRPSRGTQYF.